Included here is one T cell receptor beta chain sequence, with context. As yet, its antigen is unknown. This specimen belongs to a study of cytomegalovirus exposure and HLA in healthy donors. General observations from the study: With later analysis, a missense DCLRE1C variant became linked to TCR beta V- and J-gene trimming. A later analysis found common viral pathogens apparently linked to several of the most significant clusters.

Primers included in the PCR were 60 Vbeta and 13 Jbeta primers. The assay was immunoSEQ multiplex PCR, and TCRdb's table has in-frame clones only and misses some. The sample lists about 140,000 clones, around 10% occurring once. The CDR3 consists of 13 residues. The germline V and J ends were trimmed by 2 bases and 3 bases, with 7 bases remaining between them. CDR1 is KGHSH, CDR2 LQKENI, per germline. Healthy donors of bone marrow made up the group. The sample comprised PBMCs. This sequence joins TRBV18 and TRBJ2-5; no firm D call. The TCR comes from a man aged 50 to 60 in good health and CMV-seronegative. The CDR3 nucleotides read TGTGCCAGCTCACCATCCCCTGAAGAGACCCAGTACTTC. It codes for CASSPSPEETQYF.